The T cell receptor beta chain described here comes from a study of cytomegalovirus exposure and HLA in healthy donors. Findings and limits, study-wide: In a later analysis, across HLA loci, associated TCR counts were highest for DRB1, lowest for HLA-C.

Researchers ran the PCR with 60 Vbeta and 13 Jbeta primers. The repertoire was sequenced with immunoSEQ multiplex PCR; TCRdb's copy has only in-frame clones and lacks some. The sample holds some 140,000 clones, around 85% seen once. A word on this clone: Its antigen is undetermined. The germline gene is not matched at one end of the junction; a read error may be the cause.

CDR1 and CDR2 from the germline V gene are SSHAT and FNYEAQ (reference sequence). This CDR3 region has 15 residues. The sequenced material came from PBMCs. This receptor was identified in a woman between 50 and 59 years old in good health and CMV-seropositive. The chain links TRBV7-7 to TRBJ2-3; 13 positions agree with TRBD2. This CDR3 reads CASSQLAGGLDTQYF. DNA for the CDR3: TGTGCTAGCAGTCAACTAGCGGGGGGGCTGGATACGCAGTATTTT.